Each of the 11 T cell receptor beta chains below was sequenced from the same sample in a study of OX40 agonist ivuxolimab in advanced cancers. Assay used: immunoSEQ multiplex PCR; TCRdb lists only in-frame clones, some missing. The table lists tens of thousands of clones, about 80% of them singletons. This sample comprised CD4+ or CD8+ T cells sorted from blood, obtained in a trial of the OX40 agonist ivuxolimab. The receptors were gathered from an adult with an advanced solid tumor such as melanoma, head and neck, liver or kidney cancer.

CDR3 DNA sequence: TGTGCCAGCAGTTTCCAGACGGATACCTACAATGAGCAGTTCTTC. As protein: CASSFQTDTYNEQFF. The chain joins TRBV6-6 to TRBJ2-1, with D unclear. The V end was cut by 4 bases, the J end by 2 bases, with 12 bases between. The length of the CDR3 is 15 residues. CDR1 is MNHNY, CDR2 SVGAGI, per germline (reference sequence).

This clone came up once. V gene TRBV4-2 combines with J gene TRBJ2-7, with 7 bases fitting TRBD1. The germline CDR1 and CDR2 sequences are LGHNA and YNFKEQ. V was pared by 5 bases and J by 0 bases, with 1 base of the junction left unmatched. The CDR3 contains 13 residues. The CDR3 spells CASSAGGSYEQYF. The CDR3 region has the DNA TGTGCCAGCAGCGCAGGGGGCTCCTACGAGCAGTACTTC.

This chain's CDR3 is CASSRRTEDYGYTF. CDR3 nucleotides: TGTGCCAGCAGCAGAAGGACGGAGGACTATGGCTACACCTTC. J is TRBJ1-2 and V is TRBV5-8; D remains ambiguous. The V end was cut by 4 bases, the J end by 3 bases, with 13 bases between. This CDR3 has 14 residues. Looked up from germline, CDR1 is SGHTS and CDR2 is YDEGEE.

This clone was observed a few times. The V call is TRBV9, the J call TRBJ2-1; TRBD2 agrees at 11 bases. With V trimmed by 3 bases and J by 4 bases, 9 bases remained unmatched. CDR3 length equals 17 residues. The V gene's germline CDR1 is SGDLS and CDR2 YYNGEE. DNA for the CDR3: TGTGCCAGCAGCGATACTAGCGGGGGTCACCCTTACAATGAGCAGTTCTTC. Translating it yields CASSDTSGGHPYNEQFF. Combining the CDR3 with reference TRBV9 and TRBJ2-1 gives the whole variable domain DSGVTQTPKHLITATGQRVTLRCSPRSGDLSVYWYQQSLDQGLQFLIQYYNGEERAKGNILERFSAQQFPDLHSELNLSSLELGDSALYFCASSDTSGGHPYNEQFFGPGTRLTVL.

The gene calls are TRBV10-3 and TRBJ2-7, with unresolved D. V lost 6 bases to trimming and J lost 2 bases, with 8 bases between them. This CDR3 contains 12 residues. Germline CDR1 ENHRY, CDR2 SYGVKD. The CDR3 nucleotides read TGTGCCATCAGGGACCCCACCTACGAGCAGTACTTC. Protein sequence: CAIRDPTYEQYF.

This clone was seen once. The gene calls are TRBV11-3 and TRBJ2-3; 8 nucleotides agree with TRBD1. The germline CDR1 and CDR2 sequences are SGHNT and YENEEA. CDR3 length: 18 residues. V gave up 4 bases and J gave up 2 bases; unmatched junction bases: 14. The CDR3 DNA follows: TGTGCCAGCAGCTCGGGGGATTCCGGGACAGGAATCACAGATACGCAGTATTTT. It yields the protein CASSSGDSGTGITDTQYF.

This chain uses TRBV5-4 with TRBJ2-1, with TRBD1 identical over 8 bases. The CDR3 covers 14 residues. The trim removed 7 bases at V and 4 bases at J, leaving 7 bases unmatched. CDR1 is SGHNT and CDR2 is YYREEE in the germline V gene (reference sequence). The CDR3 DNA reads TGTGCCAGCCAGAGGACAGGGCTTTACAATGAGCAGTTCTTC. It codes for CASQRTGLYNEQFF.

This clone is categorized as medium-sized. The genes are TRBV5-6 and TRBJ2-5; D is undetermined. Germline values: CDR1 SGHDT, CDR2 YYEEEE. V dropped 3 bases and J dropped 4 bases, with 13 bases sitting between them. This CDR3 is built from 14 residues. The CDR3 nucleotides are TGTGCCAGCAGCTGGGGTGAAACCAGAGAGACCCAGTACTTC. Amino acid sequence: CASSWGETRETQYF.

This clone was observed a single time. J is TRBJ2-3 and V is TRBV6-5, with TRBD2 matching 9 bases. V was clipped by 4 bases and J by 2 bases; unmatched bases: 7. In germline, CDR1 is MNHEY, CDR2 SVGAGI. This CDR3 has 16 residues. The CDR3, as DNA: TGTGCCAGCAGTTCTTTAGCGGGAGAGGCCACAGATACGCAGTATTTT. It yields the protein CASSSLAGEATDTQYF.

Points on this clone: This CDR3 is also generated by other DNA sequences in the sample. The chain links TRBV7-6 to TRBJ1-1, with D unresolved. CDR1 and CDR2 (germline): SGHVS, FNYEAQ. With 5 bases removed from V and 8 bases from J, the gap between germline ends came to 12 bases. The CDR3 has 12 residues. CDR3 loop: CASSPSRTEAFF. In nucleotides, the CDR3 is TGTGCCAGCAGCCCAAGCCGCACCGAAGCTTTCTTT.

This clone appeared a single time. The chain carries TRBV14 and TRBJ1-1, with 7 bases that match TRBD1. V was clipped by 4 bases and J by 11 bases; unmatched bases: 4. This CDR3 comprises 11 residues. Germline CDR1 reads SGHDN; CDR2 reads FVKESK. CDR3 loop: CASSPGGTAFF. CDR3 nucleotides: TGTGCCAGCAGCCCAGGGGGGACGGCTTTCTTT.